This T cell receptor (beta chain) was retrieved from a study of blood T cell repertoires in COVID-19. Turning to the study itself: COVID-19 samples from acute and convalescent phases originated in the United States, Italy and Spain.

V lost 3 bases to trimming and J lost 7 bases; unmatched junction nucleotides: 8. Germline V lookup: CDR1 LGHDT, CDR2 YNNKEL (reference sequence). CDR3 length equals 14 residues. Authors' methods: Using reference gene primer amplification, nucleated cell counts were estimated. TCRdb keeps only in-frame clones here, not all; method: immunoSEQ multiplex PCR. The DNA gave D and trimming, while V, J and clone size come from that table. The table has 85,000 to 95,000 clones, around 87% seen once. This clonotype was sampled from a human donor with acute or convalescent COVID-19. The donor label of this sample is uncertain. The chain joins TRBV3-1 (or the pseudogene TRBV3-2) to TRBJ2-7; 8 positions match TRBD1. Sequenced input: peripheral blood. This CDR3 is CASSQQRTGWEQYF. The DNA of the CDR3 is TGTGCCAGCAGCCAGCAACGGACAGGGTGGGAGCAGTACTTC.